The clone carrying this T cell receptor beta chain was counted a few times. Using immunoSEQ multiplex PCR, the repertoire was profiled, and TCRdb retains in-frame clones only, with some absent. The repertoire holds 250,000 or so clones, with approximately 85% as singletons. The data are from a study of blood T cell repertoires in COVID-19. J was trimmed by 0 bases and V by 0 bases; bases with no gene match: 6. The germline V gene encodes CDR1 LGHDT and CDR2 YNNKEL (reference sequence). This CDR3 is built from 18 residues. The chain combines TRBV3-1 (or the pseudogene TRBV3-2) with TRBJ1-1, with 11 positions matching TRBD1. Sample: peripheral blood. The source is a man older than 75 with acute or convalescent COVID-19. The CDR3 is CASSQEFGTGGLNTEAFF. The CDR3 DNA reads TGTGCCAGCAGCCAAGAATTTGGGACAGGGGGTCTGAACACTGAAGCTTTCTTT.